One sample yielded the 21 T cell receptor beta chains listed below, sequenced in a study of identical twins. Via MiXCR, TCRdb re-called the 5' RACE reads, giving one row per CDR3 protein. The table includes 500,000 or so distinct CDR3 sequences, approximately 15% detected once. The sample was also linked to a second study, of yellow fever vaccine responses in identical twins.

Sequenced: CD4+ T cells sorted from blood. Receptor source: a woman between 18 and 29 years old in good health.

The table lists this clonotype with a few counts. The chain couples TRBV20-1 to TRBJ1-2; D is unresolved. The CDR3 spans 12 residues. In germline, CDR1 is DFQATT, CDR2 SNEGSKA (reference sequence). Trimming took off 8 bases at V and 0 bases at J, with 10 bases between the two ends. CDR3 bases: TGCAGTCCCAGAAGGTCTAACTATGGCTACACCTTC. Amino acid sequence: CSPRRSNYGYTF.

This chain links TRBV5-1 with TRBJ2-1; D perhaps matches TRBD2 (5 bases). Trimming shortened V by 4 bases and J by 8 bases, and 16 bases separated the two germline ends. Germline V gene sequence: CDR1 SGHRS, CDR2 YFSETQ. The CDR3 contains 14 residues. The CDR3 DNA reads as TGCGCCAGCAGCCGAAACAGCGGTGGCGATGAGCAGTTCTTC. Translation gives CASSRNSGGDEQFF. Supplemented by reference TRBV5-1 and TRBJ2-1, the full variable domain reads KAGVTQTPRYLIKTRGQQVTLSCSPISGHRSVSWYQQTPGQGLQFLFEYFSETQRNKGNFPGRFSGRQFSNSRSEMNVSTLELGDSALYLCASSRNSGGDEQFFGPGTRLTVL.

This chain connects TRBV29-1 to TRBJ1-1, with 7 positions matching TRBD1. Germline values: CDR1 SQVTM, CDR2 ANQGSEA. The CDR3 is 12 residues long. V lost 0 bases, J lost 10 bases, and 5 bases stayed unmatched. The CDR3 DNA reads TGCAGCGTTGAAGAAGGAGGGGGCGCAGCTTTCTTT. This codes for CSVEEGGGAAFF.

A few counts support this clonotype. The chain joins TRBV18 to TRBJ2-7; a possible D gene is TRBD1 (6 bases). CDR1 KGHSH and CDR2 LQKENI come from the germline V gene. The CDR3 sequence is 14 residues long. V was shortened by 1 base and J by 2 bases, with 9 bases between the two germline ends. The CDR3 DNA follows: TGTGCCAGCTCACCACGGACAGAAGCCTACGAGCAGTACTTC. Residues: CASSPRTEAYEQYF.

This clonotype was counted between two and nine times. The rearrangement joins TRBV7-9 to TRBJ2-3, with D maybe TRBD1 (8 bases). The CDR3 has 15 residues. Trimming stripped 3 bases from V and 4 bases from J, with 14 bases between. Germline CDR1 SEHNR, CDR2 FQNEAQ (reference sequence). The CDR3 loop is CASSFTGGGSDTQYF. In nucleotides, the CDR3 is TGTGCCAGCAGCTTTACAGGGGGGGGGTCAGATACGCAGTATTTT.

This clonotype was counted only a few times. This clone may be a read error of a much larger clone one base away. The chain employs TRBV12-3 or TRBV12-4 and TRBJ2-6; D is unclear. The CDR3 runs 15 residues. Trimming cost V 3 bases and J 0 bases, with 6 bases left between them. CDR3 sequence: CASSFQVSGANVLTF. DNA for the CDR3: TGTGCCAGCAGTTTTCAGGTCTCTGGGGCCAACGTCCTGACTTTC.

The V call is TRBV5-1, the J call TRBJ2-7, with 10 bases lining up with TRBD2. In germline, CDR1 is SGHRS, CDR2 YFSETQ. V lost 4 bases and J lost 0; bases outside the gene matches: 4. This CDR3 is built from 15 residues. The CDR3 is CASSIGLAASYEQYF. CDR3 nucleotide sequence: TGCGCCAGCAGCATAGGACTAGCGGCCTCCTACGAGCAGTACTTC. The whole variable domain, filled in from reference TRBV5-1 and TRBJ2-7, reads KAGVTQTPRYLIKTRGQQVTLSCSPISGHRSVSWYQQTPGQGLQFLFEYFSETQRNKGNFPGRFSGRQFSNSRSEMNVSTLELGDSALYLCASSIGLAASYEQYFGPGTRLTVT.

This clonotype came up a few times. Here the CDR3 reads CASSSGTSLSTGELFF. The CDR3 DNA follows: TGTGCCAGCAGTTCCGGGACTAGCCTTTCCACCGGGGAGCTGTTTTTT. The V call is TRBV12-3 or TRBV12-4, the J call TRBJ2-2, with 9 bases matching TRBD2. CDR3 length equals 16 residues. After removal of 4 bases from V and 4 bases from J, the junction contained 7 bases not matched to a gene.

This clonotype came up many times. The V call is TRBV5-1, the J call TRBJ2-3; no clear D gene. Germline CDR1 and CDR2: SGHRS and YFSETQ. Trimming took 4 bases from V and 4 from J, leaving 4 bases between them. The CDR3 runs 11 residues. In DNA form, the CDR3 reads TGCGCCAGCAGCACAGCAGATACGCAGTATTTT. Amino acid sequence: CASSTADTQYF.

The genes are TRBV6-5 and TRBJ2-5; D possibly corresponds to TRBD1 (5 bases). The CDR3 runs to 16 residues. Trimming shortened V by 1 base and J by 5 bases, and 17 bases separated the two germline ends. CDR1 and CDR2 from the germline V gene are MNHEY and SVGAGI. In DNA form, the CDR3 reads TGTGCCAGCAGTTACTTGGGGCCCTTGATCGGGGAGACCCAGTACTTC. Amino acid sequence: CASSYLGPLIGETQYF.

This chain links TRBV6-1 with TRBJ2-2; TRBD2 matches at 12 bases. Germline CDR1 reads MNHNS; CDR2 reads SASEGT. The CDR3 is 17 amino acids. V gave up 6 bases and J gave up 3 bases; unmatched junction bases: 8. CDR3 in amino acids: CASRGPSGRVYTGELFF. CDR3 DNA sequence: TGTGCCAGCAGGGGACCTAGCGGGAGGGTTTACACCGGGGAGCTGTTTTTT.

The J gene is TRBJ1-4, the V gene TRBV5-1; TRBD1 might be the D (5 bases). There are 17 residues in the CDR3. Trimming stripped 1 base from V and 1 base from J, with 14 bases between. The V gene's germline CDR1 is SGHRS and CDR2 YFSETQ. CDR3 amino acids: CASSLLHSQGTNEKLFF. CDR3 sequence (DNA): TGCGCCAGCAGCTTGCTCCACTCGCAGGGAACTAATGAAAAACTGTTTTTT.

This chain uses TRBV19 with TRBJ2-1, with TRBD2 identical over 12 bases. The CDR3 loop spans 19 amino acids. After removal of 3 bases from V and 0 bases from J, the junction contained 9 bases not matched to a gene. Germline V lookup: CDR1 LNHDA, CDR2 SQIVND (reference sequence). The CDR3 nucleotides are TGTGCCAGTAGTATCCAAGTGGGGGGACTAGCGGGCTCCTACAATGAGCAGTTCTTC. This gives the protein CASSIQVGGLAGSYNEQFF.

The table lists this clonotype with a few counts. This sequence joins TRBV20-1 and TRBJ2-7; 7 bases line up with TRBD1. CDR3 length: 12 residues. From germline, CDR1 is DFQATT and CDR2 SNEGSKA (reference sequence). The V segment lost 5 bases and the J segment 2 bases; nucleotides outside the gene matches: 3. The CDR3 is CSAGGQPYEQYF. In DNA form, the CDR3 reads TGCAGTGCTGGGGGACAGCCCTACGAGCAGTACTTC.

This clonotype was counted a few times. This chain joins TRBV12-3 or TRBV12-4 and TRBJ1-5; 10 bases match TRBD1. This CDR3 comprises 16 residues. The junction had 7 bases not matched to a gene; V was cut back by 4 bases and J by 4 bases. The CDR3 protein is CASSSRGQGRNQPQHF. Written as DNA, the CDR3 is TGTGCCAGCAGTTCCCGGGGACAGGGGAGAAATCAGCCCCAGCATTTT.

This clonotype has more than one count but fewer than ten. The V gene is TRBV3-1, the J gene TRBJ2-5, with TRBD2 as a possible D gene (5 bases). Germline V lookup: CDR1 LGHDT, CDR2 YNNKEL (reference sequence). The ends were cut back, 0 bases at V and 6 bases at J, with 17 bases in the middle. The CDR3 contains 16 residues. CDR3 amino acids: CASSQDEGGGGKTQYF. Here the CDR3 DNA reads TGTGCCAGCAGCCAAGACGAGGGCGGAGGAGGAAAGACCCAGTACTTC.

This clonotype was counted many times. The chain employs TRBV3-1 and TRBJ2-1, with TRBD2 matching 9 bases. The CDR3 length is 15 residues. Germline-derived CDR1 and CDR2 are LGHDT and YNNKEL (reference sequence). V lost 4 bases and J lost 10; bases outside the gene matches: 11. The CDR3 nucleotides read TGTGCCAGCAGCCTGTTAGCGGGGGACACCAAAGAGCAGTTCTTC. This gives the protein CASSLLAGDTKEQFF.

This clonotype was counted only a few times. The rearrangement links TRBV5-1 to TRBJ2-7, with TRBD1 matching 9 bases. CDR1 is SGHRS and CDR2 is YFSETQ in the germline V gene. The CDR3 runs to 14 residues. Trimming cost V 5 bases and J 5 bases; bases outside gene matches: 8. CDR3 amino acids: CASSTGGSRDEQYF. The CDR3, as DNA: TGCGCCAGCAGTACAGGGGGCTCGAGGGACGAGCAGTACTTC. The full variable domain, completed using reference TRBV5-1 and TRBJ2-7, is KAGVTQTPRYLIKTRGQQVTLSCSPISGHRSVSWYQQTPGQGLQFLFEYFSETQRNKGNFPGRFSGRQFSNSRSEMNVSTLELGDSALYLCASSTGGSRDEQYFGPGTRLTVT.

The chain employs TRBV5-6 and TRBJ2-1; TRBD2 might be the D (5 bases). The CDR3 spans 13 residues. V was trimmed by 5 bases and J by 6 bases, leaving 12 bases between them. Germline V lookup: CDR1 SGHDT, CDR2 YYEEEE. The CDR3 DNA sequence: TGTGCCAGCAGGTATTCGGGGAGCAATGAGCAGTTCTTC. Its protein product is CASRYSGSNEQFF.

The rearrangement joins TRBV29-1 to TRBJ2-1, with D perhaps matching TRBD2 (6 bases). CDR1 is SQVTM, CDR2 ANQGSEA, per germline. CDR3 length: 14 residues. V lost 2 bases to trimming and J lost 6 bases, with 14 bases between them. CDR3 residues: CSVESGLASNEQFF. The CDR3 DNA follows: TGCAGCGTTGAATCGGGGCTAGCGTCCAATGAGCAGTTCTTC.

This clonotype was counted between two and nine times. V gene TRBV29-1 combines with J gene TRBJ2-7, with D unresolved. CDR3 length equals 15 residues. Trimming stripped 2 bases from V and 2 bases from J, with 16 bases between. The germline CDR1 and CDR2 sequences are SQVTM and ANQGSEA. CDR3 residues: CSVELGRSPTYEQYF. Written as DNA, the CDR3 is TGCAGCGTTGAACTTGGGCGGTCCCCCACCTACGAGCAGTACTTC.